This T cell receptor beta chain appears in the sequencing data of a study of blood T cell repertoires in COVID-19. The assay was immunoSEQ multiplex PCR, and TCRdb's table has in-frame clones only and misses some. This table holds fewer than 40,000 clones, approximately 86% found once. V trimming: 5 bases; J trimming: 3 bases; junction bases outside the gene matches: 5. This CDR3 has 15 residues. Germline V CDR1 and CDR2: SGHVS, FQNEAQ. The TCR comes from a human donor in a cohort sampled during active COVID-19. Sequenced material: peripheral blood. The chain uses TRBV7-8 and TRBJ2-1; 9 bases are a match to TRBD2. The CDR3 spells CASSIGTSNYNEQFF. In DNA form, the CDR3 reads TGTGCCAGCAGCATCGGGACTAGCAACTACAATGAGCAGTTCTTC.